This record looks at one T cell receptor (beta chain) sequence and its context. Antigen specificity is unknown. The data are from a study of shared clonotypes between healthy human individuals. Study at large: Each donor contributed plates that comprised three CD4 naive, three CD4 memory, two CD8 naive and one CD8 memory. Study-wide points: Clonotypes shared by all four sorted-subset donors had higher generation probabilities than non-shared clonotypes.

Every donor was a Caucasian adult from Nashville, Tennessee. Authors' processing steps: Junction-only immunoSEQ data arrived without quality scores, meaning filtering differed. The assay was immunoSEQ multiplex PCR, and TCRdb's table has in-frame clones only and misses some. Clone size and the V and J calls come from that table; the DNA yielded D and trimming. Among hundreds of thousands of clones listed, 72% were seen once. Material: memory CD4+ T cells sorted from blood. Subset specified: CD45RA-negative fraction. The receptor was derived from a young woman in good health.

CDR3 protein: CASSIQGYNSPLHF. The CDR3 region has the DNA TGTGCCAGCAGCATACAGGGCTATAATTCACCCCTCCACTTT. The chain employs TRBV5-4 and TRBJ1-6, with a tentative D call TRBD1 (6 bases). Between the trimmed V and J ends, which lost 4 bases and 3 bases, there was a span of 8 bases. The CDR3 length is 14 residues. CDR1 and CDR2 (germline): SGHNT, YYREEE (reference sequence).